A single TCR beta chain is shown here with its context. Its antigen target is currently unknown. No base quality information exists; no much larger clone differs at one position. The data originate from a study of T-cell reconstitution after alpha-beta-depleted transplantation in children (dated by TCRdb to the mid-2010s). About the study as a whole: The study quantitatively tracked T-cell immune reconstitution after TCRalphabeta/CD19-depleted allogeneic hematopoietic cell transplantation in children using TCR repertoire profiling.

V loses 0 bases at its end and J loses 0 bases; junction bases beyond the gene matches: 13. The CDR3 runs 18 residues from the cysteine to the phenylalanine. Only CDR3 DNA is held: 54 bases, read in frame from base 1. As encoded in the germline V gene (reference sequence), CDR1 is DFQATT while CDR2 is SNEGSKA. The library was obtained by PCR. TCRdb names Illumina HiSeq 2500 as the instrument used. TCR libraries were prepared with molecular barcoding, using unique molecular identifiers to normalize TCRbeta repertoire quantification. TCRdb trimmed the raw reads at Q25, called clones with MiXCR and kept productive beta chains. Each entry merges the rows of one CDR3 protein and shows their most common DNA and genes. The sample table contains hundreds of thousands of distinct CDR3 sequences; only one count was recorded for approximately 17% of them. The top ten hold approximately 1% of the sample.

Sequences were derived from PBMCs from the stem cell graft donor, sampled from the stem cell graft. This clonotype was sampled from a human donor who donated a stem cell graft to a child with acute myeloid leukemia. The sequence joins TRBV20-1 to TRBJ2-5; TRBD1 agrees with 7 junctional bases. The DNA sequence follows: TGCAGTGCTAGAGAACCAAGCGTTGACAGGGAGTACCAAGAGACCCAGTACTTC. This is translated as CSAREPSVDREYQETQYF.